This T cell receptor (beta chain) was retrieved from a study of cytomegalovirus exposure and HLA in healthy donors. CDR3 length equals 22 residues. PCR used 60 Vbeta primers and 13 Jbeta primers. Sequencing was performed with immunoSEQ multiplex PCR; in TCRdb, only in-frame clones are kept and a portion is missing. In the table there are 90,000 to 95,000 clones, roughly 78% of which are singletons. The chain combines TRBV21-1 with TRBJ2-5; the table's D call, TRBD1, has no DNA check behind it. TRBV21-1 is given as a pseudogene. This receptor was taken from a male donor in good health and CMV-seropositive. Sequencing was performed on PBMCs. This CDR3 reads CASTKPPAMTKVRQEYQETQYF. The CDR3, as DNA: TGTGCCAGCACCAAACCGCCGGCCATGACAAAGGTCCGACAGGAGTACCAAGAGACCCAGTACTTC.